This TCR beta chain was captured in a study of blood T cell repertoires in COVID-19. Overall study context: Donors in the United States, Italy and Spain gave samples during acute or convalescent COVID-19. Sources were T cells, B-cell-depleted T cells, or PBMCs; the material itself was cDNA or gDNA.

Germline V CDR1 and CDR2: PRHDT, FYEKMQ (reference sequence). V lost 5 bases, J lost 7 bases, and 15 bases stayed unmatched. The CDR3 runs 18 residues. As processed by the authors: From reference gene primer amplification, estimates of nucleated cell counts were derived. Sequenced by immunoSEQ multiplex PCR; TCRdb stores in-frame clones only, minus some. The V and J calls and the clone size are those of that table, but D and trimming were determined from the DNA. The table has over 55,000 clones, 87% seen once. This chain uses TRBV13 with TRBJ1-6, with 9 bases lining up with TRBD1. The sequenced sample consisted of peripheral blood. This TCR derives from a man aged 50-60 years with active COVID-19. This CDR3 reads CASSAMGTGTGRNSPLHF. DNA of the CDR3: TGTGCCAGCAGCGCCATGGGTACCGGGACAGGGAGGAATTCACCCCTCCACTTT. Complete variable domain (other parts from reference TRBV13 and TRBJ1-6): AAGVIQSPRHLIKEKRETATLKCYPIPRHDTVYWYQQGPGQDPQFLISFYEKMQSDKGSIPDRFSAQQFSDYHSELNMSSLELGDSALYFCASSAMGTGTGRNSPLHFGNGTRLTVT.